This T cell receptor beta chain was recovered during a study of T cells after yellow fever vaccination. This CDR3 region has 15 residues. Germline V gene data show CDR1 as LNHDA and CDR2 as SQIVND (reference sequence). Trimming left V 9 bases short and J 1 base short, with 13 bases between. TCRdb fed the 5' RACE reads into MiXCR, producing one record per CDR3 protein. Of some 350,000 distinct CDR3 sequences in the sample, 9.5% to 13% were seen once. The V call is TRBV19, the J call TRBJ2-6; D gene unclear. Source: PBMCs, taken on the day of the first yellow fever vaccination. This sequence was found in a man aged 18 to 29 who received the YFV17D yellow fever vaccine. CDR3 DNA: TGTGCCAGCCAAGCCCGGGTTTCTGGGGCCAACGTCCTGACTTTC. This sequence encodes CASQARVSGANVLTF.